One and the same sample provided the 13 T cell receptor beta chains below, sequenced in a study of T cell repertoires in cytomegalovirus infection (dated by TCRdb to the late 2010s). These reads were obtained on an Illumina HiSeq 1500. TCRdb ran its own pipeline on the public reads, namely fastp trimming at Q25 and MiXCR clone calling, and kept in-frame beta chains. Rows with a matching CDR3 protein are joined into one entry that keeps the most common DNA and genes. For this sample there are about 180,000 distinct CDR3 sequences; about 18% appear just once. The ten largest clonotypes hold about 25% of the sample. The sequencing input was CD8+ T cells from PBMCs. These receptor sequences come from a human donor in good health (CMV status not recorded). Some clones in this sample may be carry-over from other donors' samples.

The V gene is TRBV5-6, the J gene TRBJ1-2, with 7 bases identical to TRBD1. CDR3 length: 13 residues. The germline gives CDR1 SGHDT, CDR2 YYEEEE. The J segment lost 8 bases and the V segment lost 4 bases, leaving 8 bases of the junction unmatched. CDR3 amino acids: CASSRQGGNGYTF. The CDR3 coding sequence is TGTGCCAGCAGCCGCCAAGGGGGCAACGGCTACACCTTC.

The rearrangement links TRBV4-3 to TRBJ2-3; 7 bases agree with TRBD2. The germline V gene has CDR1 LGHNA and CDR2 YSLEER. The CDR3 contains 18 residues. The J segment lost 4 bases and the V segment lost 0 bases, leaving 13 bases of the junction unmatched. The CDR3 protein is CASSQDKGLGLAADTQYF. Here the CDR3 DNA reads TGCGCCAGCAGCCAAGATAAGGGGTTGGGGCTAGCGGCAGATACGCAGTATTTT.

The chain uses TRBV28 and TRBJ2-1; 12 positions agree with TRBD2. Germline lookup yields CDR1 MDHEN and CDR2 SYDVKM. V gave up 6 bases and J gave up 9 bases; unmatched junction bases: 12. The CDR3 length is 16 residues. The CDR3 DNA sequence: TGTGCCAGCAGCCATAGGACTAGCGGGGAATTAATTGAGCAGTTCTTC. It specifies CASSHRTSGELIEQFF. Full variable domain (outside the CDR3, taken from reference TRBV28 and TRBJ2-1): DVKVTQSSRYLVKRTGEKVFLECVQDMDHENMFWYRQDPGLGLRLIYFSYDVKMKEKGDIPEGYSVSREKKERFSLILESASTNQTSMYLCASSHRTSGELIEQFFGPGTRLTVL.

This rearrangement joins TRBV27 to TRBJ1-2, with D perhaps TRBD1 (5 bases). CDR3 size: 14 residues. Trimming removed 6 bases at V and 5 bases at J, with 16 bases between. Germline V lookup: CDR1 MNHEY, CDR2 SMNVEV (reference sequence). In DNA, the CDR3 is TGTGCCAGCAGACCCGGACACCTTCGTTATGGCTACACCTTC. This encodes CASRPGHLRYGYTF.

This clonotype was seen only a few times. V and J are TRBV7-9 and TRBJ2-1, with 8 nucleotides matching TRBD2. The ends lost 5 bases at V and 3 bases at J; junction bases unmatched: 9. The CDR3 has 16 residues. Germline assignment: CDR1 SEHNR and CDR2 FQNEAQ (reference sequence). The CDR3 is CASSLGRAIYYNEQFF. The CDR3 DNA reads as TGTGCCAGCAGCCTCGGGAGGGCCATATACTACAATGAGCAGTTCTTC.

The chain recombines TRBV11-2 with TRBJ2-1; TRBD2 aligns across 8 bases. The CDR3 totals 17 residues. Germline-derived CDR1 and CDR2 are SGHAT and FQNNGV. Germline trimming cut 5 bases from V and 9 bases from J; bases unmatched to any gene: 18. The chain's CDR3 is CASSGLKLDGAGGEQFF. The DNA for the CDR3 is TGTGCCAGCAGCGGGCTAAAGCTGGACGGGGCGGGGGGTGAGCAGTTCTTC.

This chain uses TRBV28 with TRBJ2-7; no firm D call. This CDR3 comprises 14 residues. The V end was cut by 5 bases, the J end by 1 base, with 12 bases between. Germline CDR1 reads MDHEN; CDR2 reads SYDVKM. Here the CDR3 reads CASSGRSGSYEQYF. CDR3 sequence (DNA): TGTGCCAGCAGTGGCAGGTCAGGATCCTACGAGCAGTACTTC.

V and J are TRBV19 and TRBJ2-1; D is possibly TRBD1 or TRBD2 (6 bases each). CDR1 LNHDA and CDR2 SQIVND come from the germline V gene (reference sequence). Trimming removed 3 bases from V and 5 bases from J, with 14 bases in between. The CDR3 spans 15 residues. The CDR3 sequence is CASSMVGGPNNEQFF. As DNA, the CDR3 is TGTGCCAGTAGTATGGTCGGGGGCCCTAACAATGAGCAGTTCTTC.

This clonotype was seen more than once but under ten times. The V gene is TRBV9, the J gene TRBJ2-1, with D tentatively TRBD1 or TRBD2 (5 bases each). V was pared by 4 bases and J by 10 bases, with 15 bases between. Germline assignment: CDR1 SGDLS and CDR2 YYNGEE. This CDR3 region has 13 residues. CDR3 loop: CASSPGTSGEQFF. DNA for the CDR3: TGTGCCAGCAGCCCCGGGACCTCAGGGGAGCAGTTCTTC.

This clonotype was seen a few times. CDR3 in DNA: TGCGCCAGCAGCCATCGTGCCGGGTTGAACACTGAAGCTTTCTTT. Amino acid sequence: CASSHRAGLNTEAFF. The chain is built from TRBV4-1 and TRBJ1-1; D is unclear. This CDR3 has 15 residues. CDR1 MGHRA and CDR2 YSYEKL come from the germline V gene. V lost 3 bases and J lost 0, with 11 bases in between.

This rearrangement joins TRBV6-5 to TRBJ1-1; no reliable D call. Between the trimmed V and J ends, which lost 0 bases and 0 bases, there was a span of 23 bases. CDR1 is MNHEY and CDR2 is SVGAGI in the germline V gene. This CDR3 has 20 amino acids. CDR3 DNA sequence: TGTGCCAGCAGTTACTCTCCTTTCGAGTCCACCTCGATCTTGAACACTGAAGCTTTCTTT. This codes for CASSYSPFESTSILNTEAFF.

This clonotype was detected only a few times. DNA for the CDR3: TGTGCCAGCAGTGTGACCCGTTACAATGAGCAGTTCTTC. Its protein is CASSVTRYNEQFF. V and J are TRBV2 and TRBJ2-1; D is undetermined. CDR1 and CDR2 (germline): SNHLY, FYNNEI. This CDR3 has 13 residues. Trimming took off 4 bases at V and 4 bases at J, with 8 bases between the two ends.

The chain joins TRBV11-1 to TRBJ2-7; 10 bases fit TRBD2. The J segment lost 2 bases and the V segment lost 5 bases, leaving 6 bases of the junction unmatched. Germline CDR1 and CDR2: SGHAT and FQDESV (reference sequence). CDR3 length: 15 amino acids. CDR3 sequence reads: CASSPTSGETYEQYF. In nucleotides, the CDR3 is TGTGCCAGCAGCCCTACTAGCGGGGAGACCTACGAGCAGTACTTC.